Listed here are 7 T cell receptor beta chains from one sample, sequenced in a study of read filtering for tumor transcriptome and immune sequencing (dated by TCRdb to about 2020). Sequenced using an Illumina HiSeq 4000. Starting from 400 ng RNA, TCR libraries were constructed with the Immunoverse kit using molecular barcoded adaptors that cover the alpha/delta and beta/gamma chains. TCRdb ran its own pipeline on the public reads, namely fastp trimming at Q25 and MiXCR clone calling, and kept in-frame beta chains. Rows are combined by CDR3 protein, so each entry shows the most common genes and DNA. For this sample there are roughly 59,000 distinct CDR3 sequences; approximately 18% appear just once. The ten largest clones represent approximately 11% of the sample. The sequenced sample was a population of CD138-negative cells sorted from bone marrow. Explained via the paper, the cell subset or site label denotes: bone marrow mononuclear cells depleted of CD138+ plasma/myeloma cells by negative magnetic selection. Receptor source: a donor aged 40 or older with multiple myeloma.

This clonotype has ten or more counts. The chain uses TRBV29-1 and TRBJ2-1; D is undetermined. The germline V gene encodes CDR1 SQVTM and CDR2 ANQGSEA. There are 11 residues in the CDR3. V lost 7 bases, J lost 11 bases, and 15 bases lay in between. In DNA, the CDR3 is TGCAGCGCCACACTCCTCGGTCAGCAGTTCTTC. It codes for CSATLLGQQFF.

This clonotype showed up many times. The CDR3 sequence is CASVEDTQYF. The CDR3 DNA reads as TGTGCCAGCGTTGAAGATACGCAGTATTTT. The chain recombines TRBV7-9 with TRBJ2-3; D is unclear. V dropped 8 bases and J dropped 5 bases, with 5 bases sitting between them. CDR3 length equals 10 residues. The germline gives CDR1 SEHNR, CDR2 FQNEAQ (reference sequence).

This clonotype was found many times. V usage is TRBV28 and J usage is TRBJ1-1; D is ambiguous. Per germline, CDR1 MDHEN and CDR2 SYDVKM. Between the trimmed V and J ends, which lost 2 bases and 0 bases, there was a span of 4 bases. This CDR3 contains 13 residues. The CDR3 DNA is TGTGCCAGCAGTTTACCCATGAACACTGAAGCTTTCTTT. As protein: CASSLPMNTEAFF.

This clonotype has at least ten counts. V is TRBV12-3 or TRBV12-4 and J is TRBJ2-3, with TRBD2 matching over 8 bases. The CDR3 runs to 16 residues. The trim removed 3 bases at V and 0 bases at J, leaving 5 bases unmatched. CDR3 protein: CASSFHLAGSTDTQYF. The CDR3 DNA follows: TGTGCCAGCAGTTTCCACCTAGCGGGTAGCACAGATACGCAGTATTTT.

The gene calls are TRBV2 and TRBJ2-2; 7 bases map to TRBD2. CDR1 and CDR2 from the germline V gene are SNHLY and FYNNEI. This CDR3 has 16 amino acids. The junction had 12 bases not matched to a gene; V was cut back by 5 bases and J by 6 bases. Here the CDR3 reads CASSPRTRRPAGELFF. The CDR3 nucleotides are TGTGCCAGCAGTCCGCGGACTAGACGTCCGGCCGGGGAGCTGTTTTTT.

This clonotype was observed at least ten times. The rearrangement uses TRBV20-1 and TRBJ2-1; 13 bases are a match to TRBD2. This CDR3 spans 19 amino acids. Germline CDR1 DFQATT, CDR2 SNEGSKA (reference sequence). V lost 1 base and J lost 6; bases outside the gene matches: 15. CDR3 sequence: CSARGRGTSGISSFNEQFF. The CDR3, as DNA: TGCAGTGCTAGAGGGCGCGGGACTAGCGGGATTTCTTCGTTCAATGAGCAGTTCTTC.

This clonotype was counted ten times or more. The chain is built from TRBV12-3 or TRBV12-4 and TRBJ2-2; no firm D call. The V end was cut by 7 bases, the J end by 2 bases, with 11 bases between. The CDR3 runs to 14 residues. The CDR3 reads CASTIPANTGELFF. The CDR3 nucleotides read TGTGCCAGCACCATACCAGCTAACACCGGGGAGCTGTTTTTT.